One and the same sample provided the 11 T cell receptor beta chains below, sequenced in a study of beta chain features in type 1 diabetes. Whole-study findings and limits: Type 1 diabetes patients had moderately but significantly shorter TCRB CDR3s in all four CD4+ subsets.

These receptors' targets are unknown. Reverse transcription of all isolated RNA meant that expressed TCRB transcripts were sequenced. The protocol was immunoSEQ multiplex PCR, while the TCRdb copy is restricted to in-frame clones and leaves out a portion. Counted here are approximately 730,000 clones, over 10% occurring once; the ten biggest clones make up less than 0.025%. Material for sequencing was naive CD4+ T cells from blood. The origin of the receptors is a man aged 18 to 35 with type 1 diabetes.

This clone was seen a few times. J is TRBJ2-1 and V is TRBV10-3; TRBD2 might be the D (6 bases). The CDR3 totals 15 residues. Germline V gene sequence: CDR1 ENHRY, CDR2 SYGVKD. Trimming stripped 2 bases from V and 4 bases from J, with 12 bases between. Here the CDR3 DNA reads TGTGCCATCAGTGAGGGCGGGGCGATATACAATGAGCAGTTCTTC. Translating it yields CAISEGGAIYNEQFF.

The gene calls are TRBV7-8 and TRBJ2-3; D is ambiguous. This CDR3 is 13 amino acids long. Per the germline V gene, CDR1 is SGHVS and CDR2 is FQNEAQ. Trimming removed 5 bases at V and 0 bases at J, with 6 bases between. The chain's CDR3 is CASSRPSTDTQYF. The CDR3 DNA reads TGTGCCAGCAGCCGTCCAAGCACAGATACGCAGTATTTT.

This clone was counted a few times. The genes are TRBV30 and TRBJ1-1, with D perhaps TRBD1 (5 bases). CDR1 and CDR2 (germline): GTSNPN, SVGIG (reference sequence). V was pared by 2 bases and J by 5 bases, with 15 bases between. The CDR3 totals 14 residues. CDR3: CAWSPRTPWTEAFF. CDR3 coding DNA: TGTGCCTGGAGTCCTCGGACACCGTGGACTGAAGCTTTCTTT.

The V gene is TRBV28, the J gene TRBJ2-5, with 7 bases fitting TRBD2. The germline CDR1 and CDR2 sequences are MDHEN and SYDVKM. CDR3 length: 12 residues. V lost 6 bases, J lost 8 bases, and 6 bases stayed unmatched. The CDR3 region has the DNA TGTGCCAGCAGGGTTCAGCGGGGCACCCAGTACTTC. Protein: CASRVQRGTQYF.

This clone was counted between two and nine times. The rearrangement joins TRBV9 to TRBJ1-2; D remains ambiguous. Germline V gene sequence: CDR1 SGDLS, CDR2 YYNGEE. The CDR3 is 13 amino acids. Trimming shortened V by 3 bases and J by 8 bases, and 14 bases separated the two germline ends. CDR3 residues: CASSALYGVGYTF. For the CDR3, the DNA is TGTGCCAGCAGCGCACTTTACGGGGTCGGCTACACCTTC.

V usage is TRBV19 and J usage is TRBJ2-5; TRBD1 matches at 8 bases. Trimming removed 8 bases from V and 5 bases from J; junction bases left unmatched: 7. Per the germline V gene, CDR1 is LNHDA and CDR2 is SQIVND (reference sequence). The CDR3 loop spans 13 amino acids. DNA for the CDR3: TGTGCCAGTGGACAGGGCCGTCGGGAGACCCAGTACTTC. This sequence encodes CASGQGRRETQYF.

In its sample, this clone was seen a few times. V is TRBV30 and J is TRBJ1-2; TRBD1 agrees at 10 bases. Losses at the gene ends were 1 base for V and 0 bases for J; bases not matched to a gene: 11. The germline CDR1 and CDR2 sequences are GTSNPN and SVGIG (reference sequence). The CDR3 runs to 18 residues. Written as DNA, the CDR3 is TGTGCCTGGAGTGCTTTAACCGGGACAGGGGTTCCTAACTATGGCTACACCTTC. This encodes CAWSALTGTGVPNYGYTF.

The gene calls are TRBV6-5 and TRBJ1-5; D gene unclear. V was clipped by 7 bases and J by 7 bases, with 14 bases between them. Germline V gene lookup returns CDR1 MNHEY and CDR2 SVGAGI. This CDR3 region has 13 residues. Here the CDR3 reads CASKVGGGQPQHF. The CDR3 DNA is TGTGCCAGCAAAGTCGGAGGCGGCCAGCCCCAGCATTTT.

The chain recombines TRBV9 with TRBJ2-3; possible D gene TRBD1, 6 bases. This CDR3 has 17 amino acids. V was shortened by 0 bases and J by 2 bases, with 16 bases between the two germline ends. Germline CDR1 is SGDLS and CDR2 is YYNGEE. CDR3 residues: CASSVGRTVGPTDTQYF. CDR3 nucleotide sequence: TGTGCCAGCAGCGTAGGAAGGACAGTGGGTCCCACAGATACGCAGTATTTT.

The chain uses TRBV9 and TRBJ2-5; TRBD1 agrees at 12 bases. This CDR3 comprises 16 residues. V lost 4 bases to trimming and J lost 0 bases; unmatched junction nucleotides: 4. Germline-derived CDR1 and CDR2 are SGDLS and YYNGEE. The CDR3 region has the DNA TGTGCCAGCAGCATGGGGACAGGGGGCTACCAAGAGACCCAGTACTTC. It codes for CASSMGTGGYQETQYF. The full variable domain, with the rest looked up from reference TRBV9 and TRBJ2-5, is DSGVTQTPKHLITATGQRVTLRCSPRSGDLSVYWYQQSLDQGLQFLIQYYNGEERAKGNILERFSAQQFPDLHSELNLSSLELGDSALYFCASSMGTGGYQETQYFGPGTRLLVL.

This clone appeared a few times. The chain is built from TRBV2 and TRBJ2-6, with a weak D call TRBD1 (5 bases). CDR3 length: 17 amino acids. Germline assignment: CDR1 SNHLY and CDR2 FYNNEI. Trimming removed 3 bases from V and 0 bases from J, with 12 bases in between. CDR3 in amino acids: CASSEGLAGSGANVLTF. CDR3 DNA sequence: TGTGCCAGCAGTGAGGGGCTTGCCGGCTCTGGGGCCAACGTCCTGACTTTC.